This is a list of T cell receptor beta chains from one sample in a study of OX40 agonist ivuxolimab in advanced cancers. Assay used: immunoSEQ multiplex PCR; TCRdb lists only in-frame clones, some missing. The sample lists roughly 57,000 clones, roughly 83% occurring once. The sample here was CD4+ or CD8+ T cells sorted from blood, taken in a trial of the OX40 agonist ivuxolimab. The source of these receptors is an adult with an advanced solid tumor such as melanoma, head and neck, liver or kidney cancer. Each CDR3 is given without its conserved first and last residue. Fields, in order: J gene, CDR3 length, clone size, V gene, CDR3 protein. The size entry is marked missing in some rows and otherwise reads once, few, many or a size class.

j_gene: TRBJ1-3; len: 13; abundance: .; v_gene: TRBV30; CDR3aa: AWSQSASSGNTIY
j_gene: TRBJ2-7; len: 11; abundance: .; v_gene: TRBV6-5; CDR3aa: ASSAGTSLEQY
j_gene: TRBJ2-2; len: 15; abundance: once; v_gene: TRBV7-6; CDR3aa: ASSLAALASNTGELF
j_gene: TRBJ1-3; len: 12; abundance: .; v_gene: TRBV30; CDR3aa: ASSGSFSGNTIY
j_gene: TRBJ2-3; len: 14; abundance: .; v_gene: TRBV11-2; CDR3aa: ASSLEGRTGPDTQY
j_gene: TRBJ2-7; len: 13; abundance: .; v_gene: TRBV6-5; CDR3aa: ASSGTGLSSYEQY
j_gene: TRBJ1-1; len: 11; abundance: .; v_gene: TRBV6-5; CDR3aa: ASSVVENTEAF
j_gene: TRBJ2-1; len: 13; abundance: .; v_gene: TRBV4-2; CDR3aa: ASSQGGLADNEQF
j_gene: TRBJ2-7; len: 12; abundance: medium-sized; v_gene: TRBV18; CDR3aa: ASSPGASSYEQY
j_gene: TRBJ1-6; len: 10; abundance: .; v_gene: TRBV2; CDR3aa: ASSIDGPPLH
j_gene: TRBJ2-5; len: 12; abundance: .; v_gene: TRBV23-1; CDR3aa: ASSPPGGVETQY
j_gene: TRBJ2-7; len: 12; abundance: .; v_gene: TRBV5-5; CDR3aa: ASSYLGQSGEQY
j_gene: TRBJ1-6; len: 15; abundance: .; v_gene: TRBV6-1; CDR3aa: ASSGTGGLSYNSPLH
j_gene: TRBJ2-2; len: 12; abundance: .; v_gene: TRBV6-6; CDR3aa: ASRSRGRTGELF
j_gene: TRBJ2-7; len: 12; abundance: .; v_gene: TRBV30; CDR3aa: AWRRGLAGYEQY
j_gene: TRBJ2-1; len: 9; abundance: .; v_gene: TRBV30; CDR3aa: AWSNPGVGF
j_gene: TRBJ2-7; len: 11; abundance: .; v_gene: TRBV6-5; CDR3aa: ASRGGVSYEQY
j_gene: TRBJ2-7; len: 14; abundance: .; v_gene: TRBV5-5; CDR3aa: ASSLATAGTAYEQY
j_gene: TRBJ2-3; len: 11; abundance: .; v_gene: TRBV7-3; CDR3aa: ASSLAGGDTQY
j_gene: TRBJ2-7; len: 12; abundance: .; v_gene: TRBV6-1; CDR3aa: ASSLRISSYEQY
j_gene: TRBJ2-2; len: 13; abundance: .; v_gene: TRBV5-5; CDR3aa: ASSLRGANTGELF
j_gene: TRBJ1-2; len: 12; abundance: few; v_gene: TRBV5-1; CDR3aa: ASSPGQGDYGYT
j_gene: TRBJ1-2; len: 11; abundance: .; v_gene: TRBV7-9; CDR3aa: ASSLGSSYGYT
j_gene: TRBJ2-6; len: 13; abundance: .; v_gene: TRBV5-4; CDR3aa: ASSAYRAGANVLT
j_gene: TRBJ1-6; len: 11; abundance: .; v_gene: TRBV11-2; CDR3aa: ASSLARVSPLH
j_gene: TRBJ1-6; len: 12; abundance: once; v_gene: TRBV2; CDR3aa: ASGKDRGYSPLH
j_gene: TRBJ2-7; len: 10; abundance: few; v_gene: TRBV6-6; CDR3aa: ASSYSNYEQY
j_gene: TRBJ1-2; len: 11; abundance: .; v_gene: TRBV28; CDR3aa: ASTSGQNYGYT
j_gene: TRBJ1-1; len: 14; abundance: .; v_gene: TRBV7-2; CDR3aa: ASSSGTGGMNTEAF
j_gene: TRBJ2-2; len: 13; abundance: .; v_gene: TRBV29-1; CDR3aa: SVVTKDLNTGELF
j_gene: TRBJ2-5; len: 13; abundance: .; v_gene: TRBV7-9; CDR3aa: ASSLEGGFEETQY
j_gene: TRBJ2-5; len: 12; abundance: .; v_gene: TRBV5-1; CDR3aa: ASSLGRRGKTQY
j_gene: TRBJ2-1; len: 11; abundance: .; v_gene: TRBV11-1; CDR3aa: ASSFDRNNEQF
j_gene: TRBJ1-1; len: 13; abundance: .; v_gene: TRBV5-1; CDR3aa: ASSLEGRDNTEAF
j_gene: TRBJ1-1; len: 12; abundance: few; v_gene: TRBV5-6; CDR3aa: ASSFTGGSTEAF
j_gene: TRBJ2-3; len: 11; abundance: .; v_gene: TRBV4-1; CDR3aa: ASSQSRTDTQY
j_gene: TRBJ2-1; len: 15; abundance: .; v_gene: TRBV5-1; CDR3aa: ASSSPGGSGVYNEQF
j_gene: TRBJ1-2; len: 12; abundance: .; v_gene: TRBV7-8; CDR3aa: ASSLDYRSYGYT
j_gene: TRBJ2-3; len: 10; abundance: once; v_gene: TRBV7-9; CDR3aa: ASSHDTDTQY